This entry concerns a single T cell receptor (beta chain). The source of the sample is a study of blood T cell repertoires in COVID-19. Study at large: Samples representing acute and convalescent COVID-19 were sourced from the United States, Italy and Spain. Sources were T cells, B-cell-depleted T cells, or PBMCs; the material itself was cDNA or gDNA.

Trimming shortened V by 4 bases and J by 6 bases, and 15 bases separated the two germline ends. The CDR3 runs to 14 residues. Germline CDR1 SGHDN, CDR2 FVKESK. In the original processing: Quantification of nucleated cells was approximated via reference gene primer amplification. The table came from immunoSEQ multiplex PCR; TCRdb's copy has only in-frame clones and leaves some out. V and J calls and clone size are given by that table; D and trimming were obtained from the DNA. The top ten hold approximately 4.5% of the sample, which has 65,000 to 95,000 clones, 70% to 90% seen once. Sequencing was carried out using peripheral blood. The chain is built from TRBV14 and TRBJ1-2; tentatively, D is TRBD1 (5 bases). This clonotype originated in a man in his fifties or sixties with active COVID-19. CDR3 protein: CASSLIDSLNGYTF. In DNA, the CDR3 is TGTGCCAGCAGCCTTATCGACAGCCTTAATGGCTACACCTTC.